This passage covers 2 T cell receptor beta chains from one sample sequenced in a study of T-cell reconstitution after alpha-beta-depleted transplantation in children. The library targeted TCRbeta and was prepared with unique molecular identifiers. TCRdb called the PCR reads again in MiXCR, with one record for every CDR3 protein. In the table there are about 440,000 distinct CDR3 sequences, 43% of which are singletons. Sequencing was performed on PBMCs, taken before TCRalphabeta/CD19-depleted stem cell transplant. The receptors originated from a girl aged 2 to 10 with aplastic anemia, due to receive a stem cell transplant.

CDR3 residues: CASSLAPTNSPLHF. CDR3 bases: TGCGCCAGCAGCTTGGCTCCTACCAATTCACCCCTCCACTTT. The V and J genes are TRBV5-1 and TRBJ1-6; no clear D. This CDR3 region has 14 residues. V lost 0 bases and J 7 bases, leaving 8 bases between the germline ends. CDR1 SGHRS and CDR2 YFSETQ come from the germline V gene. Full variable domain (outside the CDR3, taken from reference TRBV5-1 and TRBJ1-6): KAGVTQTPRYLIKTRGQQVTLSCSPISGHRSVSWYQQTPGQGLQFLFEYFSETQRNKGNFPGRFSGRQFSNSRSEMNVSTLELGDSALYLCASSLAPTNSPLHFGNGTRLTVT.

For this clonotype: A much larger clone sits a single nucleotide away, making a read error possible. The V call is TRBV20-1, the J call TRBJ2-1; possibly TRBD2 for D (5 bases). In germline, CDR1 is DFQATT, CDR2 SNEGSKA (reference sequence). The CDR3 runs 17 residues. The CDR3 sequence: CCARDSLAGASYNEQFF. Here the CDR3 DNA reads TGCTGTGCTAGAGATTCCCTGGCGGGCGCAAGCTACAATGAGCAGTTCTTC.